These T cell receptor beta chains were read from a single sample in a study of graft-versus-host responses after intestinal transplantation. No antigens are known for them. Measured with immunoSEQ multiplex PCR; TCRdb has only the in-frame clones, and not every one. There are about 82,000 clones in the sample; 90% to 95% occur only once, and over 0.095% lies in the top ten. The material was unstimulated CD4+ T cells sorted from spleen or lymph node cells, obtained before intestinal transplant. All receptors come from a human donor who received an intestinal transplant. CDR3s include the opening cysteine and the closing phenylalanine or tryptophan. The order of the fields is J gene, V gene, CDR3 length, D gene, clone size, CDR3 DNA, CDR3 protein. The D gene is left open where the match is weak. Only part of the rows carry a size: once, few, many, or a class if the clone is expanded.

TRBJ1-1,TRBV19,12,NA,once,TGTGCCAGTAGTATCCCGCCGGGGTCAGCTTTCTTT,CASSIPPGSAFF
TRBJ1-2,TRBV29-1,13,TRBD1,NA,TGCAGCGTTGAGGGGACAGGGCACTATGGCTACACCTTC,CSVEGTGHYGYTF
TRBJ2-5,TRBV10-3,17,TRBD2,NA,TGTGCCATCAGACCGGGACTAGCGGGGGCCACCCAAGAGACCCAGTACTTC,CAIRPGLAGATQETQYF
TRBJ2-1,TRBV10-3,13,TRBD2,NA,TGTGCCATCACTAGCGGGGGGGGGAATGAGCAGTTCTTC,CAITSGGGNEQFF
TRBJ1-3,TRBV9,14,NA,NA,TGTGCCAGCAGCGTAGGACAGGAGTGGGGCCTAATATATTTT,CASSVGQEWGLIYF
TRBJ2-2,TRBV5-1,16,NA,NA,TGCGCCAGCAGCTTGGAGGGAGGCCCCGCGGGCGGGGAGCTGTTTTTT,CASSLEGGPAGGELFF
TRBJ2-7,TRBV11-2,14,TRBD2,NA,TGTGCCAGCAGCTTCGGACTAGCGGGTGACGAGCAGTACTTC,CASSFGLAGDEQYF
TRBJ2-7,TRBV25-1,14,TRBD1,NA,TGTGCCAGCAGTAGGACAGGGGGAGTCTACGAGCAGTACTTC,CASSRTGGVYEQYF
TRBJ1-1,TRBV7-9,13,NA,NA,TGTGCCAGCAGCTTATCGCGTCTCACTGAAGCTTTCTTT,CASSLSRLTEAFF
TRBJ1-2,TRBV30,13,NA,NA,TGTGCCTGGTCAAAGGGCAGCGGCTATGGCTACACCTTC,CAWSKGSGYGYTF
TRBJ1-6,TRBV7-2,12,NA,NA,TGTGCCAGCAGCCCCTCTAATTCACCCCTCCACTTT,CASSPSNSPLHF
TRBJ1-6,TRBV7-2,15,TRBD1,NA,TGTGCCAGCAGCTTAGCGGGACAGAGTAATTCACCCCTCCACTTT,CASSLAGQSNSPLHF
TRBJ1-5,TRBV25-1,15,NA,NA,TGTGCCAGCAGTGAATCACGACAAAGCAATCAGCCCCAGCATTTT,CASSESRQSNQPQHF
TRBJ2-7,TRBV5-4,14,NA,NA,TGTGCCAGCAGAGGGGACATCGATTCCTACGAGCAGTACTTC,CASRGDIDSYEQYF
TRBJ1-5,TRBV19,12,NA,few,TGTGCCAGTACAGGGGTAGAACAGCCCCAGCATTTT,CASTGVEQPQHF
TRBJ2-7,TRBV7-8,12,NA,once,TGTGCCAGCAGCTTACCTCTCGGCGAGCAGTACTTC,CASSLPLGEQYF
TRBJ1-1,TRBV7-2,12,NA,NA,TGTGCCAGCAGCCTAGGGGCGACTGAAGCTTTCTTT,CASSLGATEAFF
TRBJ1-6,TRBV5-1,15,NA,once,TGCGCCAGCAGCTTAGGGTCACGGGGTAATTCACCCCTCCACTTT,CASSLGSRGNSPLHF
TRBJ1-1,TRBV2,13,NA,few,TGTGCCAGCAACCCACAGACGAACACTGAAGCTTTCTTT,CASNPQTNTEAFF
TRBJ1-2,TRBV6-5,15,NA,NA,TGTGCCAGCAGTTACGGGAACAGGGATGTCTATGGCTACACCTTC,CASSYGNRDVYGYTF
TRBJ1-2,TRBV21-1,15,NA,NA,TGTGCCAGCAGCAAAGCGGGAGGGCAGGTCCATGGCTACACCTTC,CASSKAGGQVHGYTF
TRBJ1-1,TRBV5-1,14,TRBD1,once,TGCGCCAGCAGCTCGGACAGGGGGCCTTCTGAAGCTTTCTTT,CASSSDRGPSEAFF
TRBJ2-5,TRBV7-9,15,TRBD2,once,TGTGCCAGCAGCTTAGTCGGGGGGTCACAAGAGACCCAGTACTTC,CASSLVGGSQETQYF
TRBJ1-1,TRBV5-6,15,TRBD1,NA,TGTGCCAGCAGTTATTTCGACAGGGACTACACTGAAGCTTTCTTT,CASSYFDRDYTEAFF
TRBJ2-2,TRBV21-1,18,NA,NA,TGTGCCAGCAGCAAATTCTGGTCCGAGACGGGGAACACCGGGGAGCTGTTTTTT,CASSKFWSETGNTGELFF
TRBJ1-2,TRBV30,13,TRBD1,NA,TGTGCCTGCGGACAGGGGGCCAACTATGGCTACACCTTC,CACGQGANYGYTF
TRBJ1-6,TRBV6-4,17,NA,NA,TGTGCCAGCAGTGACTCAGGGGGAGAGTCCTATAATTCACCCCTCCACTTT,CASSDSGGESYNSPLHF
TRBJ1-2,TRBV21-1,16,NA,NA,TGTGCCAGCAGCAAAGACAGGGATAGTGGTAGGTATGGCTACACCTTC,CASSKDRDSGRYGYTF
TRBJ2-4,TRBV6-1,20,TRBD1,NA,TGTGCCAGCAGTGAATTAGTGGGATTACAGGGGATGTCGGGGAAAAACATTCAGTACTTC,CASSELVGLQGMSGKNIQYF
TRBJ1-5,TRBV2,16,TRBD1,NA,TGTGCCAGCAGTGAACAGACAGGGGGCCGTAATCAGCCCCAGCATTTT,CASSEQTGGRNQPQHF
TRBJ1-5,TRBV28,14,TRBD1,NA,TGTGCCAGCAGTTCGGGGACAGAATATCAGCCCCAGCATTTT,CASSSGTEYQPQHF
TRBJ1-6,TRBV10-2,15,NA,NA,TGCGCCAGCAGTGAGTCGGAGGGAGTTAATTCACCCCTCCACTTT,CASSESEGVNSPLHF
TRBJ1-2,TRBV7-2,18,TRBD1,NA,TGTGCCAGCAGTCACCCTCGGGGAGGACAGGGCCCAAACTATGGCTACACCTTC,CASSHPRGGQGPNYGYTF
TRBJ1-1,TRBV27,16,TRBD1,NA,TGTGCCAGCAGTTTATCCCGGACAGGGATATGGACTGAAGCTTTCTTT,CASSLSRTGIWTEAFF
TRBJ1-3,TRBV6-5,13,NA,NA,TGTGCCAGCATCGGGACAATTGGAAACACCATATATTTT,CASIGTIGNTIYF
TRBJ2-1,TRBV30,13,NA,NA,TGTGCCTGTAGGGGCGAATCCTACAATGAGCAGTTCTTC,CACRGESYNEQFF
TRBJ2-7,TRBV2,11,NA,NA,TGTGCCAGCACCAGGCAAAGTGAGCAGTACTTC,CASTRQSEQYF
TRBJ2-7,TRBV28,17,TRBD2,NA,TGTGCCAGCAGACGGGGGACTAGCGGGGGGCAGTCCTACGAGCAGTACTTC,CASRRGTSGGQSYEQYF
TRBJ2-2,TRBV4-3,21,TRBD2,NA,TGCGCCAGCAGCCGAAAGGCCCTGGGACTAGCGGGGGAATCGAACACCGGGGAGCTGTTTTTT,CASSRKALGLAGESNTGELFF
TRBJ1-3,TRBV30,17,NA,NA,TGTGCCTGGAGTGGGACAGAGGGTAATAAGGCTGGAAACACCATATATTTT,CAWSGTEGNKAGNTIYF
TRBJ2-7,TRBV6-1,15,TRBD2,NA,TGTGCCAGCGGACGGGGGGTTAACGCGCTCTACGAGCAGTACTTC,CASGRGVNALYEQYF